The clone carrying this T cell receptor (beta chain) has a count of ten or more. The sample comes from a study of T cells in Graves' hyperthyroidism and ophthalmopathy. Recently diagnosed hyperthyroidism of less than 2 months' duration affected patients aged 18 to 65. Amplified TCR beta CDR3 regions derived from RNA transcripts. The primer set for the first-round RT-PCR of the TCR CDR3 was HTBI. One entry per CDR3 protein results from TCRdb running MiXCR on the multiplex PCR reads. The sample lists roughly 400,000 distinct CDR3 sequences, about a sixth seen once, with roughly 26% in the top ten. The receptor was isolated from a woman aged 18-29 years with Graves' hyperthyroidism that later progressed to Graves' ophthalmopathy. Sequenced: blood.

CDR3 nucleotides: TGTGCCAGCAGTGTACAGGGGGCGCCTGGCTACACCTTC. Amino acids: CASSVQGAPGYTF. The rearrangement joins TRBV28 to TRBJ1-2; TRBD1 matches at 9 bases. J gave up 7 bases and V 5 bases, and 5 bases lay outside the gene matches. The germline CDR1 and CDR2 sequences are MDHEN and SYDVKM. The CDR3 is 13 amino acids.